This passage covers 21 T cell receptor beta chains from one sample sequenced in a study of identical twins. TCRdb re-called the 5' RACE reads through MiXCR, storing one row per CDR3 protein. The repertoire consists of 350,000 to 400,000 distinct CDR3 sequences, with around 9% occurring once and the leading ten covering under 10%. The sample comprised naive T cells sorted from blood. The origin of the receptors is a woman between 50 and 59 years old in good health.

In this sample, this clonotype turned up many times. The genes are TRBV9 and TRBJ2-1; D is possibly TRBD2 (5 bases). The germline CDR1 and CDR2 sequences are SGDLS and YYNGEE. V was clipped by 0 bases and J by 16 bases, with 14 bases between them. CDR3 length equals 12 residues. For the CDR3, the DNA is TGTGCCAGCAGCGTAGATACTAGTGTTAAATTCTTC. Protein product: CASSVDTSVKFF.

This clonotype was found a few times. The rearrangement links TRBV5-1 to TRBJ2-1; 7 nucleotides align to TRBD2. Germline V CDR1 and CDR2: SGHRS, YFSETQ. This CDR3 spans 14 amino acids. The V and J ends lost 0 bases and 9 bases, in that order; junction bases with no gene match: 6. The CDR3 bases are TGCGCCAGCAGCTTGGCCGATCCGGGGGGTGAGCAGTTCTTC. It codes for CASSLADPGGEQFF.

V gene TRBV20-1 combines with J gene TRBJ2-3; 10 bases agree with TRBD1. The CDR3 is 15 amino acids. The germline V gene has CDR1 DFQATT and CDR2 SNEGSKA (reference sequence). The V gene end was trimmed by 4 bases and the J gene end by 1 base; junction bases not matched to a gene: 5. In DNA form, the CDR3 reads TGCAGTGCTAATACTGGACAGGGGGGCACAGATACGCAGTATTTT. This gives the protein CSANTGQGGTDTQYF.

This clonotype occurred many times. The chain joins TRBV15 to TRBJ2-1, with D maybe TRBD1 (5 bases). Trimming cost V 4 bases and J 0 bases, with 10 bases left between them. The CDR3 length is 15 residues. Germline CDR1 and CDR2: LNHNV and YYDKDF (reference sequence). In DNA form, the CDR3 reads TGTGCCACCAGCAAGGACATGAGCTCCTACAATGAGCAGTTCTTC. Protein sequence: CATSKDMSSYNEQFF.

This clonotype was detected only a few times. J is TRBJ2-3 and V is TRBV20-1; no clear D. Germline V gives CDR1 DFQATT, CDR2 SNEGSKA (reference sequence). Trimming removed 2 bases from V and 1 base from J, with 10 bases in between. The length of the CDR3 is 14 residues. The CDR3 protein is CSARKDGRTDTQYF. The CDR3 DNA reads TGCAGTGCTAGAAAGGACGGACGCACAGATACGCAGTATTTT.

This clonotype was found a few times. The rearrangement joins TRBV7-2 to TRBJ1-6; perhaps TRBD1 as D (6 bases). The CDR3 length is 13 residues. CDR1 and CDR2 from the germline V gene are SGHTA and FQGNSA. The germline V and J ends were trimmed by 6 bases and 11 bases, with 14 bases remaining between them. In nucleotides, the CDR3 is TGTGCCAGCAGTCCAGAGGGGGTTACACCCCTCCACTTT. It codes for CASSPEGVTPLHF.

The chain joins TRBV4-2 to TRBJ2-1; 10 nucleotides line up with TRBD2. With 1 base clipped from V and 5 bases from J, the junction kept 2 bases outside the gene matches. CDR3 size: 15 residues. Germline CDR1 is LGHNA and CDR2 is YNFKEQ. The CDR3: CASSQGLAGDNEQFF. The CDR3 nucleotides read TGTGCCAGCAGCCAAGGGCTAGCGGGAGACAATGAGCAGTTCTTC.

The rearrangement joins TRBV7-9 to TRBJ2-5; the D is unclear. CDR3 length: 12 residues. CDR1 and CDR2 from the germline V gene are SEHNR and FQNEAQ (reference sequence). V dropped 7 bases and J dropped 4 bases, with 10 bases sitting between them. The CDR3 reads CASNPNTETQYF. The CDR3 nucleotides read TGTGCCAGCAACCCTAACACAGAGACCCAGTACTTC.

This clonotype was seen many times. This chain joins TRBV29-1 and TRBJ2-1, with D hard to call. The CDR3 loop spans 14 amino acids. Germline-derived CDR1 and CDR2 are SQVTM and ANQGSEA. Trimming stripped 3 bases from V and 0 bases from J, with 9 bases between. This chain's CDR3 is CSVEPVSSYNEQFF. The CDR3 DNA reads TGCAGCGTTGAGCCAGTCAGCTCCTACAATGAGCAGTTCTTC.

This clonotype was counted ten times or more. The chain couples TRBV20-1 to TRBJ2-2, with TRBD2 matching over 11 bases. CDR1 is DFQATT and CDR2 is SNEGSKA in the germline V gene (reference sequence). After removal of 6 bases from V and 5 bases from J, the junction contained 14 bases not matched to a gene. The CDR3 contains 17 residues. Written as DNA, the CDR3 is TGCAGTGCCCTCCCGACCCCGGGGACTAGCGGAACCGGGGAGCTGTTTTTT. Amino acids: CSALPTPGTSGTGELFF.

The chain's CDR3 is CASSLGWGGMYNEQFF. The CDR3 nucleotides read TGCGCCAGCAGCTTGGGATGGGGCGGGATGTACAATGAGCAGTTCTTC. The genes are TRBV5-1 and TRBJ2-1; tentative D call: TRBD2 (6 bases). The CDR3 covers 16 residues. CDR1 and CDR2 from the germline V gene are SGHRS and YFSETQ. Trimming left V 0 bases short and J 4 bases short, with 14 bases between.

This clonotype was picked up a small number of times. The chain employs TRBV6-4 and TRBJ2-2; D is perhaps TRBD1 (6 bases). The CDR3 is 14 amino acids. The germline V gene has CDR1 MRHNA and CDR2 SNTAGT. Trimming removed 5 bases at V and 5 bases at J, with 12 bases between. CDR3 amino acids: CASSSQGWTGELFF. The CDR3 nucleotides are TGTGCCAGCAGTTCACAGGGTTGGACCGGGGAGCTGTTTTTT.

The chain employs TRBV27 and TRBJ2-5, with 12 bases aligning to TRBD2. J gave up 4 bases and V 5 bases, and 5 bases lay outside the gene matches. Germline CDR1 and CDR2: MNHEY and SMNVEV (reference sequence). CDR3 size: 15 residues. CDR3 protein: CASSVTSGRLETQYF. CDR3 DNA: TGTGCCAGCAGTGTGACTAGCGGGAGACTAGAGACCCAGTACTTC.

V gene TRBV6-1 combines with J gene TRBJ1-1; a weak D match, TRBD1 (6 bases). V was pared by 6 bases and J by 2 bases, with 10 bases between. This CDR3 has 13 amino acids. The germline CDR1 and CDR2 sequences are MNHNS and SASEGT. The CDR3 sequence is CASRTGTNTEAFF. CDR3 DNA sequence: TGTGCCAGCAGAACAGGGACCAACACTGAAGCTTTCTTT.

Details on this clonotype: This CDR3 fails to terminate in the conserved phenylalanine or tryptophan, so it likely reflects a read error. This chain joins TRBV5-1 and TRBJ2-1, with 7 bases aligning to TRBD1. V trimming: 3 bases; J trimming: 0 bases; junction bases outside the gene matches: 3. Germline lookup yields CDR1 SGHRS and CDR2 YFSETQ. The CDR3 loop spans 15 amino acids. CDR3 in DNA: TGCGCCAGCAGCTACCGGGACAGCTCCTACAATGAGCAGTTCCTC. Its protein is CASSYRDSSYNEQFL.

This chain connects TRBV18 to TRBJ2-1; D might be TRBD2 (6 bases). V lost 0 bases and J lost 10, with 13 bases in between. The V gene's germline CDR1 is KGHSH and CDR2 LQKENI. The CDR3 has 14 amino acids. This chain's CDR3 is CASSPPNPGEEQFF. The CDR3 bases are TGTGCCAGCTCACCACCGAACCCGGGGGAGGAGCAGTTCTTC.

This clonotype was detected only a few times. The rearrangement uses TRBV7-8 and TRBJ2-7; 8 bases fit TRBD1. The CDR3 has 14 amino acids. Germline V gives CDR1 SGHVS, CDR2 FQNEAQ. The ends lost 6 bases at V and 5 bases at J; junction bases unmatched: 9. CDR3 sequence reads: CASSRRDRNNEQYF. As DNA, the CDR3 is TGTGCCAGCAGTCGCCGGGACAGGAACAACGAGCAGTACTTC.

The table lists this clonotype with many counts. V gene TRBV10-3 combines with J gene TRBJ1-1; D may be TRBD1 (5 bases). Germline assignment: CDR1 ENHRY and CDR2 SYGVKD. The CDR3 is 14 residues long. V was shortened by 6 bases and J by 2 bases, with 13 bases between the two germline ends. CDR3 nucleotide sequence: TGTGCCATCAGGGGGACCGCTTCTAACACTGAAGCTTTCTTT. Residues: CAIRGTASNTEAFF.

This clonotype has more than one count but fewer than ten. CDR3 DNA: TGCAGTGCTAGAGATCCAATGCGGGACAGCAATCAGCCCCAGCATTTT. Its translation: CSARDPMRDSNQPQHF. The chain has TRBV20-1 and TRBJ1-5, with D maybe TRBD1 (5 bases). The CDR3 loop spans 16 amino acids. V gave up 0 bases and J gave up 1 base, with 13 bases separating them. Germline CDR1 and CDR2: DFQATT and SNEGSKA (reference sequence).

This clonotype was seen many times. This chain links TRBV28 with TRBJ2-1, with 10 bases that match TRBD2. V was pared by 7 bases and J by 7 bases, with 7 bases of the junction left unmatched. Germline V gene sequence: CDR1 MDHEN, CDR2 SYDVKM. CDR3 length: 14 amino acids. In DNA, the CDR3 is TGTGCCAGCATTGTAGCGGGAGGAGGAAATGAGCAGTTCTTC. Residues: CASIVAGGGNEQFF.

The V and J genes are TRBV7-6 and TRBJ2-1; D may match TRBD1 or TRBD2 (6 bases each). V was cut by 5 bases and J by 5 bases, with 19 bases left in between. CDR3 length: 16 residues. CDR1 is SGHVS and CDR2 is FNYEAQ in the germline V gene. This CDR3 reads CASSLAWGLANNEQFF. Written as DNA, the CDR3 is TGTGCCAGCAGCCTTGCCTGGGGGCTAGCGAACAATGAGCAGTTCTTC.